A single sample is the source of the 8 T cell receptor beta chains below, sequenced in a study of blood T cell repertoires in COVID-19. Libraries were prepared by immunoSEQ multiplex PCR; TCRdb keeps only in-frame clonotypes and omits some of them. The sample comprises 350,000 to 450,000 clones, 86% of which are singletons, and roughly 7.1% rests with the top ten. The specimen sequenced was peripheral blood. These receptors all come from a woman in her fifties or sixties with COVID-19, enrolled during active disease.

The chain combines TRBV2 with TRBJ2-1; no firm D call. Germline-derived CDR1 and CDR2 are SNHLY and FYNNEI. This CDR3 contains 14 residues. Trimming left V 3 bases short and J 0 bases short, with 6 bases between. The DNA of the CDR3 is TGTGCCAGCAGTGAGTATTTCTCCTACAATGAGCAGTTCTTC. Residues: CASSEYFSYNEQFF.

The J gene is TRBJ1-1, the V gene TRBV9; D unclear. V lost 0 bases and J 1 base, leaving 7 bases between the germline ends. The CDR3 sequence is 14 residues long. Germline CDR1 is SGDLS and CDR2 is YYNGEE. The CDR3 loop reads CASSVGATNTEAFF. The CDR3 DNA follows: TGTGCCAGCAGCGTAGGGGCCACGAACACTGAAGCTTTCTTT.

As DNA, the CDR3 is TGCAGCGTTGACCCTGGGATGGGGCGGAACACTGAAGCTTTCTTT. This encodes CSVDPGMGRNTEAFF. V usage is TRBV29-1 and J usage is TRBJ1-1; a weak D match, TRBD1 (5 bases). CDR3 size: 15 residues. Germline lookup yields CDR1 SQVTM and CDR2 ANQGSEA. V lost 3 bases to trimming and J lost 1 base, with 15 bases between them.

The V call is TRBV27, the J call TRBJ2-1; perhaps TRBD1 as D (6 bases). Germline V gives CDR1 MNHEY, CDR2 SMNVEV (reference sequence). This CDR3 has 15 amino acids. V was clipped by 2 bases and J by 2 bases, with 10 bases between them. The CDR3 DNA follows: TGTGCCAGCAGTTTAGGGGGCTCTCCCTACAATGAGCAGTTCTTC. It yields the protein CASSLGGSPYNEQFF.

The chain links TRBV19 to TRBJ1-1; D uncertain. The CDR3 extends over 14 amino acids. V gave up 1 base and J gave up 6 bases, with 12 bases separating them. Germline V gene data show CDR1 as LNHDA and CDR2 as SQIVND (reference sequence). For the CDR3, the DNA is TGTGCCAGTAGTATAGGCCAGGCGGGAGCTGAAGCTTTCTTT. Protein sequence: CASSIGQAGAEAFF.

The count of this clone is one. The rearrangement joins TRBV11-3 to TRBJ2-5; D remains ambiguous. This CDR3 is built from 13 residues. With 4 bases removed from V and 5 bases from J, the gap between germline ends came to 11 bases. CDR1 is SGHNT and CDR2 is YENEEA in the germline V gene. CDR3 sequence: CASSSKSGETQYF. The CDR3, as DNA: TGTGCCAGCAGCTCCAAAAGTGGCGAGACCCAGTACTTC.

The table lists this clone with many counts. This chain joins TRBV15 and TRBJ1-2; 8 nucleotides agree with TRBD1. Germline V lookup: CDR1 LNHNV, CDR2 YYDKDF (reference sequence). This CDR3 is built from 15 residues. The junction had 8 bases not matched to a gene; V was cut back by 2 bases and J by 6 bases. The CDR3 is CATSRRAGGSDGYTF. CDR3 bases: TGTGCCACCAGCAGAAGGGCAGGGGGCAGTGATGGCTACACCTTC.

The gene calls are TRBV9 and TRBJ2-2; the match to TRBD1 covers 11 bases. CDR1 is SGDLS and CDR2 is YYNGEE in the germline V gene. Trimming cost V 0 bases and J 6 bases; bases outside gene matches: 4. This CDR3 has 16 residues. CDR3 nucleotides: TGTGCCAGCAGCGTAGCTGGACAGGGGGCCCCCGGGGAGCTGTTTTTT. It is translated as CASSVAGQGAPGELFF.